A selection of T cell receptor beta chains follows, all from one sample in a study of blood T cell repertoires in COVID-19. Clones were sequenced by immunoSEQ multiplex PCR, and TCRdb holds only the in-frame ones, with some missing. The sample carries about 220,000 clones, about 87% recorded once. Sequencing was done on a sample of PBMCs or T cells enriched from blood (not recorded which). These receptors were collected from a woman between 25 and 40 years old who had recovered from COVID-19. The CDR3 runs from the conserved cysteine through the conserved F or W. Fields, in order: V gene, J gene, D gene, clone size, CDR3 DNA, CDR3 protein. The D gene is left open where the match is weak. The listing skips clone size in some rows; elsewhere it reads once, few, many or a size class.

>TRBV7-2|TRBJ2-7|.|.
TGTGCCAGCAGCCCAAGGAGAGAACGACCCTACGAGCAGTACTTC
CASSPRRERPYEQYF
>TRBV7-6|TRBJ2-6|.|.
TGTGCCAGCAGCTTAGCGCGAGACCTAGGTGGGGCCAACGTCCTGACTTTC
CASSLARDLGGANVLTF
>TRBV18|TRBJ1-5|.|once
TGTGCCAGCTCACCACCACGGACAGATAGCAATCAGCCCCAGCATTTT
CASSPPRTDSNQPQHF
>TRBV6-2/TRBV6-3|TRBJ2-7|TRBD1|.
TGTGCCAGCAGTTGGGACAGCTCCTACGAGCAGTACTTC
CASSWDSSYEQYF
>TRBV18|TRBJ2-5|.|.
TGTGCCAGCTCACCACAGGAGGTCCAGTACTTC
CASSPQEVQYF
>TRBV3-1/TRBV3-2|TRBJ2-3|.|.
TGTGCCAGCAGCCAAGGAGTGCGAGTGAGCACAGATACGCAGTATTTT
CASSQGVRVSTDTQYF
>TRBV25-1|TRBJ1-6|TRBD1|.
TGTGCCAGCAGAGACAGGGTTAATTCACCCCTCCACTTT
CASRDRVNSPLHF
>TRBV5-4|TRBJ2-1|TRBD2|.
TGTGCCAGCAGCTTGCCTGCGGGGGGTCCTTTCTCCGAGCAGTTCTTC
CASSLPAGGPFSEQFF
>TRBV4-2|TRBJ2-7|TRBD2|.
TGTGCCAGCAGCGGTTTGGACGGGGGGGCGCAGAGTCACGAGCAGTACTTC
CASSGLDGGAQSHEQYF
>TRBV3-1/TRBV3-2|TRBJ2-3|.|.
TGTGCCAGCAGCCGTGGAGGGACAGATACGCAGTATTTT
CASSRGGTDTQYF
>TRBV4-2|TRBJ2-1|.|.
TGTGCCAGCAGCCATCTAACTAGGGCGCCCTACAATGAGCAGTTCTTC
CASSHLTRAPYNEQFF
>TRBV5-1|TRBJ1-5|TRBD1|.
TGCGCCAGCAGCTTCGGACAGGGGGGACAGCCCCAGCATTTT
CASSFGQGGQPQHF
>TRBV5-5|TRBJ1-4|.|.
TGTGCCAGCAGCTTGGACAGGGATGAAAAACTGTTTTTT
CASSLDRDEKLFF
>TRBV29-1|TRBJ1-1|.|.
TGCAGCGTACGGGTCACCAACACTGAAGCTTTCTTT
CSVRVTNTEAFF
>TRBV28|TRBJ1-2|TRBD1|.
TGTGCCAGCAGTTTATGGGACAGGGGGAGTTCGGGCTATGGCTACACCTTC
CASSLWDRGSSGYGYTF
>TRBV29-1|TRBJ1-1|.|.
TGCAGCGTTGACAGGGAACCGAACACTGAAGCTTTCTTT
CSVDREPNTEAFF
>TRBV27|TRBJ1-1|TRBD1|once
TGTGCCAGCAGTTTATCGGGACAGGGAACTGAAGCTTTCTTT
CASSLSGQGTEAFF
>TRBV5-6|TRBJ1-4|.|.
TGTGCCAGCAGCCCTGGGCCCTCCTCCGGCACTAATGAAAAACTGTTTTTT
CASSPGPSSGTNEKLFF
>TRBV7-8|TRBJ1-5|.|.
TGTGCCAGCAGCCCTCGAAAACCGGGACAAGCATTCAATCAGCCCCAGCATTTT
CASSPRKPGQAFNQPQHF
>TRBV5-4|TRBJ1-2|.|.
TGTGCCAGCAGCCAGACCACAGGGTCCTACACCTTC
CASSQTTGSYTF
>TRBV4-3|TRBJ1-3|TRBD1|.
TGCGCCAGCAGCCAGTGGACAGGGGGAATGAGGTCTCCTGGAAACACCATATATTTT
CASSQWTGGMRSPGNTIYF
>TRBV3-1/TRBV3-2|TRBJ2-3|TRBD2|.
TGTGCCAGCAGCCAAGATTCCACCCCCAGCGGGGGCAAGAGCACAGATACGCAGTATTTT
CASSQDSTPSGGKSTDTQYF
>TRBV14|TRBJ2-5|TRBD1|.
TGTGCCAGCAGCCAAGCCGGGACAGAACAAGAGACCCAGTACTTC
CASSQAGTEQETQYF